These T cell receptor beta chains were read from a single sample in a study of blood T cell repertoires in COVID-19. Produced via immunoSEQ multiplex PCR; TCRdb's table is partial and in-frame only. Altogether around 32,000 clones are present, about nine tenths being singletons, with the ten largest covering 0.9% to 1.1%. The sequencing input was peripheral blood. The source of these receptors is a man between 65 and 80 years old with active or convalescent COVID-19. Both conserved end residues are part of each CDR3. A D gene is named only where the DNA matches it firmly. A clone size is listed for some rows: how often the clone was seen (once, few, many), or a class if it is expanded.

clone size	J gene	D gene	CDR3 length	V gene	CDR3 DNA	CDR3 protein
.	TRBJ2-7	TRBD1	16	TRBV10-3	TGTGCCATCAGTGGGGGGACAGGGGGAGTATCCTACGAGCAGTACTTC	CAISGGTGGVSYEQYF
.	TRBJ1-5	TRBD1	13	TRBV7-9	TGTGCCAGCAGCTGGACAGGCGGGCAGCCCCAGCATTTT	CASSWTGGQPQHF
.	TRBJ1-6	.	14	TRBV28	TGTGCCAGCACCGACAGCATCTCAAATTCACCCCTCCACTTT	CASTDSISNSPLHF
.	TRBJ1-1	.	12	TRBV18	TGTGCCAGCTCACTCTCGGGGACTGAAGCTTTCTTT	CASSLSGTEAFF
.	TRBJ1-3	.	16	TRBV5-4	TGTGCCAGCAGCTCGGGGGGACCGCACTCTGGAAACACCATATATTTT	CASSSGGPHSGNTIYF
.	TRBJ1-1	.	13	TRBV19	TGTGCCAGTAGTATTACATATAACACTGAAGCTTTCTTT	CASSITYNTEAFF
.	TRBJ2-3	.	14	TRBV11-3	TGTGCCAGCAGCTTAGGTACAGCGGGAGATACGCAGTATTTT	CASSLGTAGDTQYF
few	TRBJ1-1	.	14	TRBV20-1	TGCAGTGCTAGTCCCAGGGCCACCCGTACCGAAGCTTTCTTT	CSASPRATRTEAFF
.	TRBJ1-2	.	16	TRBV10-3	TGTGCCATCAGTGCGAGTACAGCCCTTTATGATCGTGGCTACACCTTC	CAISASTALYDRGYTF
once	TRBJ1-2	.	15	TRBV6-5	TGTGCCAGCAGTTCCCCGGCGGGAGGTAACTATGGCTACACCTTC	CASSSPAGGNYGYTF
.	TRBJ2-2	TRBD1	16	TRBV10-3	TGTGCCATCAGTGGTAGTAGGGGGCGCGACACCGGGGAGCTGTTTTTT	CAISGSRGRDTGELFF
.	TRBJ1-2	.	15	TRBV6-5	TGTGCCAGCAGGCCTACGGAGGGCGGTGGCTATGGCTACACCTTC	CASRPTEGGGYGYTF
once	TRBJ2-2	.	14	TRBV5-1	TGCGCCAGCAGCTTGGGGGGCCGGACCGGGGAGCTGTTTTTT	CASSLGGRTGELFF
.	TRBJ2-5	TRBD1	15	TRBV2	TGTGCCAGCTCCGACAGGGGTACAGGGGAAGAGACCCAGTACTTC	CASSDRGTGEETQYF
.	TRBJ1-2	TRBD1	15	TRBV28	TGTGCCAGCAGTTGGGGATCCGGGACAGGGGGTAGCTACACCTTC	CASSWGSGTGGSYTF
once	TRBJ1-2	.	16	TRBV27	TGTGCCAGCAGTTTCTATATGAGGGCCTCCCGCTATGGCTACACCTTC	CASSFYMRASRYGYTF
.	TRBJ1-5	.	16	TRBV18	TGTGCCAGCTCACCACCGAGGGGAGGGGGCAATCAGCCCCAGCATTTT	CASSPPRGGGNQPQHF
.	TRBJ2-2	.	13	TRBV5-8	TGTGCCAGCAGCTTGCGGAACACCGGGGAGCTGTTTTTT	CASSLRNTGELFF
.	TRBJ2-7	.	13	TRBV7-2	TGTGCCAGCAGCTTAGGCAGGCCTAACGAGCAGTACTTC	CASSLGRPNEQYF
.	TRBJ1-3	TRBD1	16	TRBV28	TGTGCCAGCAGTGCCTGGACAGGGGGCGCGGGAAACACCATATATTTT	CASSAWTGGAGNTIYF
.	TRBJ1-2	.	12	TRBV7-9	TGTGCCAGCAGCTTCGAACAGGGACGCTACACCTTC	CASSFEQGRYTF
.	TRBJ1-5	.	13	TRBV6-5	TGTGCCAGCAGTAAGATCAGGGGTCAGCCCCAGCATTTT	CASSKIRGQPQHF
few	TRBJ2-7	TRBD1	15	TRBV12-5	TGTGCTAGTGGCCGAGTACGGGACAGGAGCTACGAGCAGTACTTC	CASGRVRDRSYEQYF
once	TRBJ1-6	.	14	TRBV7-6	TGTGCCAGCAGCTTAGGAGGAGATAATTCACCCCTCCACTTT	CASSLGGDNSPLHF
.	TRBJ2-7	TRBD2	13	TRBV10-1	TGCGCCAGCAGTGAGCCCAGAGCGGGGGAGCAGTACTTC	CASSEPRAGEQYF
.	TRBJ1-5	TRBD1	16	TRBV19	TGTGCCAGTAAACCGGGACAGGCTTATAGCAATCAGCCCCAGCATTTT	CASKPGQAYSNQPQHF
.	TRBJ2-3	TRBD2	17	TRBV6-2/TRBV6-3	TGTGCCAGCAGTTACAGCGGGGGGTGGGTTCTAGGAGATACGCAGTATTTT	CASSYSGGWVLGDTQYF
.	TRBJ1-4	TRBD1	15	TRBV5-1	TGCGCCAGCAGCATCGACAGGGGAGGGGATGAAAAACTGTTTTTT	CASSIDRGGDEKLFF
.	TRBJ1-1	.	14	TRBV5-1	TGCGCCAGCAGCCACGGACAGACGAACACTGAAGCTTTCTTT	CASSHGQTNTEAFF
.	TRBJ2-2	.	17	TRBV5-1	TGCGCCAGCAGCTTGGTAGAAGGGGCGGCGAACACCGGGGAGCTGTTTTTT	CASSLVEGAANTGELFF
.	TRBJ1-5	.	14	TRBV11-2	TGTGCCAGCAGCCCAGGGGTTGGTAATCAGCCCCAGCATTTT	CASSPGVGNQPQHF
.	TRBJ2-5	TRBD2	16	TRBV7-9	TGTGCCAGCAGCGACGGGAGGCGGGGGAACCAAGAGACCCAGTACTTC	CASSDGRRGNQETQYF
.	TRBJ2-7	TRBD1	12	TRBV11-2	TGTGCCAGCAGCATGACAGGGGACGAGCAGTACTTC	CASSMTGDEQYF
.	TRBJ2-1	TRBD2	14	TRBV18	TGTGCCAGCTCACCAGCGGGGGGCGATAATGAGCAGTTCTTC	CASSPAGGDNEQFF
.	TRBJ1-2	TRBD1	14	TRBV5-1	TGCGCCAGCAGCGCACAGGGGGCTAACTATGGCTACACCTTC	CASSAQGANYGYTF
.	TRBJ1-1	.	15	TRBV7-2	TGTGCCAGCAGCTTAGTTGGTTTCGGGGACACTGAAGCTTTCTTT	CASSLVGFGDTEAFF
.	TRBJ1-1	.	14	TRBV5-1	TGCGCCAGCAGCTTGGGGGCAGGGTGGACTGAAGCTTTCTTT	CASSLGAGWTEAFF
.	TRBJ1-6	.	14	TRBV5-6	TGTGCCAGCAGCTCGGACAGATTTAATTCACCCCTCCACTTT	CASSSDRFNSPLHF
.	TRBJ2-3	.	13	TRBV12-3/TRBV12-4	TGTGCCAGCAGTATCACAGGTGCAGATACGCAGTATTTT	CASSITGADTQYF
few	TRBJ1-1	TRBD1	13	TRBV2	TGTGCCAGCAGGACAGGGGGACGGACTGAAGCTTTCTTT	CASRTGGRTEAFF